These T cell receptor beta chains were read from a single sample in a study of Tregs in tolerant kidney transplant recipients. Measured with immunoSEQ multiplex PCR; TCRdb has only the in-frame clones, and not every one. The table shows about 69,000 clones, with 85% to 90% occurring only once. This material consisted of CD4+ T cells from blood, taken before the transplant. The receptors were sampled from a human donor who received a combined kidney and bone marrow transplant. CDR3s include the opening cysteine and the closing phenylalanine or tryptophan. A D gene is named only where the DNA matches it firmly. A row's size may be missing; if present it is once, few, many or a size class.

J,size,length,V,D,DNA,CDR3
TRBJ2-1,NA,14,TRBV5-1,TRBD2,TGCGCCAGCAGCTTGGAAACAGCGGGAGCCCTCCAGTTCTTC,CASSLETAGALQFF
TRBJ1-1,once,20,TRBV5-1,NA,TGCGCCAGCAGCTTGGGTGGCGGGCGGGCCGGCAGGGGAATGAACACTGAAGCTTTCTTT,CASSLGGGRAGRGMNTEAFF
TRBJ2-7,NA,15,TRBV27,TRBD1,TGTGCCAGCAGTTTATACCGGGACAGGGTGTACGAGCAGTACTTC,CASSLYRDRVYEQYF
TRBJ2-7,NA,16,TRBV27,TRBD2,TGTGCCAGCAGTTTATCCCGACTAGCGTCCTCCTACGAGCAGTACTTC,CASSLSRLASSYEQYF
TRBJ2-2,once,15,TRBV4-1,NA,TGCGCCAGCAGCCAAGAGCTAGTTTCCACCGGGGAGCTGTTTTTT,CASSQELVSTGELFF
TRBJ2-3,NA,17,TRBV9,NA,TGTGCCAGCAGCCCGCGGACAGCTGCCCCTTATACAGATACGCAGTATTTT,CASSPRTAAPYTDTQYF
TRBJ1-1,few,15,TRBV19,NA,TGTGCCAGTAGTTTAACTCCGCAGGGCAACACTGAAGCTTTCTTT,CASSLTPQGNTEAFF
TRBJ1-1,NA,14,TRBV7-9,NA,TGTGCCAGCAGCTCACAGGGAGCCCACACTGAAGCTTTCTTT,CASSSQGAHTEAFF
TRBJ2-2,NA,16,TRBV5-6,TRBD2,TGTGCCAGCAGCTTTCGTCCTAGCGGGAGCCCCGGGGAGCTGTTTTTT,CASSFRPSGSPGELFF
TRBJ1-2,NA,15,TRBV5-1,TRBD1,TGCGCCAGCAGCTGGGGGACAGGGGGCGCATCTGGCTACACCTTC,CASSWGTGGASGYTF
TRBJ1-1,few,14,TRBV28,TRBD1,TGTGCCAGCCTACCCACAGGGGGCTTGACTGAAGCTTTCTTT,CASLPTGGLTEAFF
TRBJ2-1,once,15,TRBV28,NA,TGTGCCAGCAGCGGGGGGCGGGGGTCCTACAATGAGCAGTTCTTC,CASSGGRGSYNEQFF
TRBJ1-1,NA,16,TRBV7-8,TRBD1,TGTGCCAGCAGCTTAACAGGGGGCGGGATGAACACTGAAGCTTTCTTT,CASSLTGGGMNTEAFF
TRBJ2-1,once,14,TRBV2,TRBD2,TGTGCCAGCAGTGCCACGACTAGCGCCTTTGAGCAGTTCTTC,CASSATTSAFEQFF
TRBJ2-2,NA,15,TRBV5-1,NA,TGCGCCAGCAGCTTGAAGGACAGAAACACCGGGGAGCTGTTTTTT,CASSLKDRNTGELFF
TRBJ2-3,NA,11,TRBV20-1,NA,TGCAGTGTCAGGGCAGCAGATACGCAGTATTTT,CSVRAADTQYF
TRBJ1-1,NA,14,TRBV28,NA,TGTGCCAGCAGTTTAGGCAGTTTGTACACTGAAGCTTTCTTT,CASSLGSLYTEAFF
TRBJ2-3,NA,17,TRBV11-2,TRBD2,TGTGCCAGCAGCTTAGATCTTCTAGCGGGAGGGGGGGATACGCAGTATTTT,CASSLDLLAGGGDTQYF
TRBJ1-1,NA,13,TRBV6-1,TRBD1,TGTGCCAGCAAAACAGGGGCCAACACTGAAGCTTTCTTT,CASKTGANTEAFF
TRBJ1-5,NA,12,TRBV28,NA,TGTGCCAGCAGTTTATTGCGTCAGCCCCAGCATTTT,CASSLLRQPQHF
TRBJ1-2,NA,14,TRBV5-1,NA,TGCGCCAGCAGCTTTCAGGGTGAAGACTATGGCTACACCTTC,CASSFQGEDYGYTF
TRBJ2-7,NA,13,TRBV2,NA,TGTGCCAGCGGGCAAAGGGAGGCCTACGAGCAGTACTTC,CASGQREAYEQYF
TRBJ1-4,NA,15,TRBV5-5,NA,TGTGCCAGCAGCTTGGCTCCCGCAACTAATGAAAAACTGTTTTTT,CASSLAPATNEKLFF
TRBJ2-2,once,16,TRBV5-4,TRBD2,TGTGCCAGCAGCTCAATAGCGGGAACGAACACCGGGGAGCTGTTTTTT,CASSSIAGTNTGELFF
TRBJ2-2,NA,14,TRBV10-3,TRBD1,TGTGCCATCAGATCGGGACAGGGGTACGGGGAGCTGTTTTTT,CAIRSGQGYGELFF
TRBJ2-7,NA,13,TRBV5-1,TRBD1,TGCGCCAGCAGCCGAGGGACAGCCCACGAGCAGTACTTC,CASSRGTAHEQYF
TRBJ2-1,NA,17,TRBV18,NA,TGTGCCAGCTCACCCACCAGGGGGGTGAGCTCCTACAATGAGCAGTTCTTC,CASSPTRGVSSYNEQFF
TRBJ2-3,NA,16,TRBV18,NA,TGTGCCAGCTCACCAGAACTGGGGGCTAGCACAGATACGCAGTATTTT,CASSPELGASTDTQYF
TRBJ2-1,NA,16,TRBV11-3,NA,TGTGCCAGCAGCCAAATGGGGGGAGAGATCTACAATGAGCAGTTCTTC,CASSQMGGEIYNEQFF
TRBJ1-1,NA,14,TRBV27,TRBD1,TGTGCCAGCAGGCCAACCCGGGACAGGGGAAAAGCTTTCTTT,CASRPTRDRGKAFF
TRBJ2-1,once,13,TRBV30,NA,TGTGCCTGGGCCGGGACTTACTACAATGAGCAGTTCTTC,CAWAGTYYNEQFF
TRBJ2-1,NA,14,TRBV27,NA,TGTGCCAGCAGTTTAGTGGGCAGGTACAATGAGCAGTTCTTC,CASSLVGRYNEQFF
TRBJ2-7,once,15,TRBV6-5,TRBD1,TGTGCCAGCAGTTACTCTGGGACAGGGCTCGACGAGCAGTACTTC,CASSYSGTGLDEQYF
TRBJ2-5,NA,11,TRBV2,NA,TGTGCCAGCAGGGGAGGAGAGACCCAGTACTTC,CASRGGETQYF
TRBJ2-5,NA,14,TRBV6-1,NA,TGTGCCAGCAGTGAAGGTTCAGGGTCAGAGACCCAGTACTTC,CASSEGSGSETQYF